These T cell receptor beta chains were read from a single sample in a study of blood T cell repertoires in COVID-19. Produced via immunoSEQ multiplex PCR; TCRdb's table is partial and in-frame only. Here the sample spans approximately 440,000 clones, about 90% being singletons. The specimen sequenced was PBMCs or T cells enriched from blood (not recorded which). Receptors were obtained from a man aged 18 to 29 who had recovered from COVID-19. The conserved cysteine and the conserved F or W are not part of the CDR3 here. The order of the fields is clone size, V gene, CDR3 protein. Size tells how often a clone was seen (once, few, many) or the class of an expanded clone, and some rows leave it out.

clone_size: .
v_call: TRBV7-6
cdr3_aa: ASSLFQGALGNTIY

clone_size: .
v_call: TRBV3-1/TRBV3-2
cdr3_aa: ASSQVKARGEKLF

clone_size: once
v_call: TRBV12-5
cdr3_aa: ASGDRGHEQY

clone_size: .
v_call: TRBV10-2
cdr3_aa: ASSEWASGRTDTQY

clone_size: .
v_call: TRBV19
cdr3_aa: ASHGATDNYGYT

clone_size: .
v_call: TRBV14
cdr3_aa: ASSQASASGRDTQY

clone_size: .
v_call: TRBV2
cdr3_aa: ASSVQQGPNQPQH

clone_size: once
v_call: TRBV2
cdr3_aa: ASSDSFPGSQETQY

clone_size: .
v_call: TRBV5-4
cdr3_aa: ASSLASGGETYEQY

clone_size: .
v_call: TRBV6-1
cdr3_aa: ASREVGQGGYT

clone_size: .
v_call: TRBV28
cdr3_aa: ASSPSLGLGADTQY

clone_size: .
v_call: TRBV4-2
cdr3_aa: ASSIRTGSPFTEAF

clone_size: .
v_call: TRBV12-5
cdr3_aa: ASGPPGTGGNSPLH

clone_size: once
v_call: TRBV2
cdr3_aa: ASSVASGSPGELF

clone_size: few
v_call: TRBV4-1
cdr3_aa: ASSQGGRYETQY

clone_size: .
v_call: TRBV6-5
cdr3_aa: ASSRGLEEAYEQY

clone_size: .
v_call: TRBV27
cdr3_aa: ASTINRARNTEAF

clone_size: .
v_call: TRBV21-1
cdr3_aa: ASTRTAAGHNNSPLH

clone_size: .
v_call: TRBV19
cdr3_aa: ASSIGGPPRSYEQY

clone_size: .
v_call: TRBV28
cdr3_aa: ASSLAKEGAAGANVLT

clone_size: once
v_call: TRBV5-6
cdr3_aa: ASSPQVAGGTEAF

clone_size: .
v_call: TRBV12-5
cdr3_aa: ASGLVIRLGVGTEAF

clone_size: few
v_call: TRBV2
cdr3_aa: ASGYLRSGFYNEQF

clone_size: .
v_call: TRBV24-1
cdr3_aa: ATSDFPENYGYT

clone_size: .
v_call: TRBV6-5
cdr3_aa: ASSYVQGYGYT

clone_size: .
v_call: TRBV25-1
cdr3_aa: ASSGTGGAGSRLF

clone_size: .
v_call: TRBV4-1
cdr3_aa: ASRARTGYNSPLH

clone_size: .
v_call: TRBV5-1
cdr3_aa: ASSASGAGQGRLQTQY

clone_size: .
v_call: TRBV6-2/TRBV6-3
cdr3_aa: ASSPGTTMGYGYT

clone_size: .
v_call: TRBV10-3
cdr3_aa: AISARDGETQY

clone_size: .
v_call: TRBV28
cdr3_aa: ASSGPVLEVAKNIQY

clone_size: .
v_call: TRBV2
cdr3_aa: ASSVISGDSNQPQH

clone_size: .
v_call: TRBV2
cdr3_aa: ASHRISYEQY

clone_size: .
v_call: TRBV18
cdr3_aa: ASSPSGQNTEAF

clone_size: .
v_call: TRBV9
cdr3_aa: ASSVDPGQLANEQY

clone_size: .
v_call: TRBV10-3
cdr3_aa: AISESSGNTEAF

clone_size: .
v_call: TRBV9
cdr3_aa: ASSVMGQSSYNEQF

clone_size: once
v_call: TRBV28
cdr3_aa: ASRPTGTVAEQY

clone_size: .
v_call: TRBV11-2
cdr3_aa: ASSLRAGTEAF

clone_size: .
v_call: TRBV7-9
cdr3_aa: ASSLGGGRPGNTGELF

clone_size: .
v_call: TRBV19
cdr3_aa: ASSIRLGLGNTIY

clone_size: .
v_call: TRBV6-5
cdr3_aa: ASSYSRSVGEQF

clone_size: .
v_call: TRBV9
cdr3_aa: ASSAPSGNTEAF

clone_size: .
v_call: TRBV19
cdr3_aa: ASTGKWDGYT

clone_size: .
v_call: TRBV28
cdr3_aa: ASTYTGTSGEEETQY

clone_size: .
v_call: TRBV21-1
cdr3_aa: ASSKVEGTNKFDEQY

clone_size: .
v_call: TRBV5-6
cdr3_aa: ASSLGGTETDYEQY

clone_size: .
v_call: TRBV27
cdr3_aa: ASSGTASYEQY

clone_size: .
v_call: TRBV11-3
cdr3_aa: ASSLTSSEQF

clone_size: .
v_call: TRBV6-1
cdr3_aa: ASSESTGTAYGYT

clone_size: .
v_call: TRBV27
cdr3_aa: ASRKSLSGVGETQY

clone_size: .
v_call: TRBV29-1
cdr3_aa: SGMTLNTEAF

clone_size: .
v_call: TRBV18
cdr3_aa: ASSPAGGTYEQY

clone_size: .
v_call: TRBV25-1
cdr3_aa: ASSGSVREQY

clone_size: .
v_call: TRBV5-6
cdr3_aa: ASSPGGGEKLF